This is a list of T cell receptor beta chains from one sample in a study of beta chain features in type 1 diabetes. Sequencing was performed with immunoSEQ multiplex PCR; in TCRdb, only in-frame clones are kept and a portion is missing. The table lists a few hundred thousand clones, around 16% of them singletons. Input material: naive CD4+ T cells from blood. The receptors originated from a man younger than 45 with type 1 diabetes. The CDR3 runs from the conserved cysteine through the conserved F or W. The D gene is left open where the match is weak. Clone size is given for some rows only: seen once, a few or many times, or a class if the clone is expanded.

clone_size d_call j_call v_call cdr3_nt cdr3_aa
NA NA TRBJ2-7 TRBV27 TGTGCCAGCAGTTCCACTAGTTACGAGCAGTACTTC CASSSTSYEQYF
few NA TRBJ2-5 TRBV4-1 TGCGCCAGCAGCCGCAAGACAGTGGATGGGGAGACCCAGTACTTC CASSRKTVDGETQYF
NA TRBD2 TRBJ2-7 TRBV5-1 TGCGCCAGCAGCCCGGGACTAGCGGGACTAGGCGAGCAGTACTTC CASSPGLAGLGEQYF
NA NA TRBJ2-7 TRBV7-9 TGTGCCAGCAGCCTAGACACCTACGAGCAGTACTTC CASSLDTYEQYF
NA NA TRBJ2-5 TRBV7-9 TGTGCCAGCAGCTTCACATCACCAGGACGGCCGGGAGAGACCCAGTACTTC CASSFTSPGRPGETQYF
few NA TRBJ2-4 TRBV13 TGTGCCAGCAGCTTGGCAGACTCTCCTCTTATAGCCAAAAACATTCAGTACTTC CASSLADSPLIAKNIQYF
NA TRBD2 TRBJ2-5 TRBV7-6 TGTGCCAGCAGCCGTATGTCGGGGGGGGTAGAGACCCAGTACTTC CASSRMSGGVETQYF
NA TRBD2 TRBJ2-3 TRBV7-2 TGTGCCAGCAGCTCTCTAGCGGGAGAAGATACGCAGTATTTT CASSSLAGEDTQYF
few TRBD1 TRBJ1-1 TRBV30 TGTGCCTGGAGTCGACAGGGCGGCACTGAAGCTTTCTTT CAWSRQGGTEAFF
NA NA TRBJ2-3 TRBV6-5 TGTGCCAGCAGTTACTCTGTGCAGCTCTATACGCAGTATTTT CASSYSVQLYTQYF
few TRBD2 TRBJ2-1 TRBV7-9 TGTGCCAGCAGCGAGCGGGAGTGGGACAATGAGCAGTTCTTC CASSEREWDNEQFF
NA TRBD2 TRBJ2-1 TRBV6-1 TGTGCCAGCAGCGTACAGCGGGAGAATCAGGATGAGCAGTTCTTC CASSVQRENQDEQFF
few TRBD1 TRBJ2-7 TRBV7-2 TGTGCCAGCAGCCCGACAGGGGGCCGGTACGAGCAGTACTTC CASSPTGGRYEQYF